Listed here is a single TCR beta chain. This sample was included in a study of blood T cell repertoires in COVID-19. Study overall: The United States, Italy and Spain provided the acute and convalescent COVID-19 samples. T cells, B-cell-depleted T cells, or PBMCs supplied cDNA or gDNA.

As handled by the study authors: For nucleated cells, counts were estimated from reference gene primer amplification. Profiled with immunoSEQ multiplex PCR; TCRdb holds only in-frame clones, not every one. The V and J calls and clone size come from that table; D and trimming were worked out from the DNA. Among about 190,000 clones listed, 75% to 80% were seen once. The sequenced sample was peripheral blood. This clonotype was obtained from a woman between 70 and 85 years old with acute or convalescent COVID-19.

CDR3 loop: CAISDGTLNTGELFF. The CDR3 DNA reads TGTGCCATCAGTGACGGGACACTGAACACCGGGGAGCTGTTTTTT. This chain uses TRBV10-3 with TRBJ2-2; the D gene is possibly TRBD1 (6 bases). V dropped 3 bases and J dropped 1 base, with 9 bases sitting between them. The germline V gene has CDR1 ENHRY and CDR2 SYGVKD. The CDR3 runs to 15 residues.